This T cell receptor beta chain was observed in a study of shared clonotypes between healthy human individuals. Data came from immunoSEQ multiplex PCR; TCRdb stores just in-frame clones and leaves some out. Of about 2.1 million clones listed, 93% are singletons. The CDR3 runs 17 residues. Trimming cost V 4 bases and J 3 bases; bases outside gene matches: 12. CDR1 MDHEN and CDR2 SYDVKM come from the germline V gene. Terminally differentiated effector memory CD45RA+ cells were excluded by CCR7 positive selection of CD45RO-negative cells. The sequence derives from a man aged 18 to 30 in good health. Some clones in this sample may be carry-over from other donors' samples. What was sequenced was naive CD8+ T cells from PBMCs. The rearrangement links TRBV28 to TRBJ1-5, with 7 bases lining up with TRBD1. The CDR3 nucleotides read TGTGCCAGCAGTTCATTACCGGGACAGCGGGTCAATCAGCCCCAGCATTTT. Its protein is CASSSLPGQRVNQPQHF.